The rows below give T cell receptor beta chains drawn from one sample of a study of control samples from healthy donors and cancer patients. The protocol was immunoSEQ multiplex PCR, while the TCRdb copy is restricted to in-frame clones and leaves out a portion. Counted here are under 130,000 clones, around 88% occurring once; the ten biggest clones make up about 19%. Sequenced: PBMCs. The origin of the receptors is a man in his sixties with lung cancer. The CDR3 runs from the conserved cysteine through the conserved F or W. Each record gives: J gene, clone size, D gene, V gene, CDR3 DNA, CDR3 protein. The D gene is left open where the match is weak. Clone size appears in some rows only: once, few, many, or a class for an expanded clone.

TRBJ2-4,-,-,TRBV9,TGTGCCAGCAGCGGAGGAGCTTTCAATGAGGCCAAAAACATTCAGTACTTC,CASSGGAFNEAKNIQYF
TRBJ2-3,-,-,TRBV5-1,TGCGCCAGTCGGAAGACGACAGGCAGCACAGATACGCAGTATTTT,CASRKTTGSTDTQYF
TRBJ1-5,once,TRBD1,TRBV7-2,TGTGCCAGCAGCTTAAGGACAGGGGGTAATCAGCCCCAGCATTTT,CASSLRTGGNQPQHF
TRBJ2-3,-,TRBD2,TRBV4-1,TGCGCCAGCAGCCAAGATATGACTAGCGGAACGCAGTATTTT,CASSQDMTSGTQYF
TRBJ1-2,-,-,TRBV3-1/TRBV3-2,TGTGCCAGCAGCCAAAGACAGGTTGGCTACACCTTC,CASSQRQVGYTF
TRBJ2-6,once,-,TRBV3-1/TRBV3-2,TGTGCCAGCAGCCCGGACAAGACCTCTGGGGCCAACGTCCTGACTTTC,CASSPDKTSGANVLTF
TRBJ2-2,-,-,TRBV9,TGTGCCAGCAGCTCCGGGACTGTCCCTACCGGGGAGCTGTTTTTT,CASSSGTVPTGELFF
TRBJ2-3,-,TRBD2,TRBV6-5,TGTGCCAGCAGGAATAGCGGGGCATCCACAGATACGCAGTATTTT,CASRNSGASTDTQYF
TRBJ2-2,once,TRBD2,TRBV7-3,TGTGCCAGCAGCCCGAGGAGCGGGGGGGAAACCGGGGAGCTGTTTTTT,CASSPRSGGETGELFF
TRBJ2-3,-,TRBD2,TRBV27,TGTGCCAGCAGTCGGCAGTGGGGGGGATCTACAGATACGCAGTATTTT,CASSRQWGGSTDTQYF
TRBJ1-5,-,-,TRBV30,TGTGCCTGGAGTAACTCCTCCGGGGTCAAGGATTTT,CAWSNSSGVKDF